This T cell receptor beta chain was captured by sequencing in a study of OX40 agonist ivuxolimab in advanced cancers. This clone was recorded a few times. The CDR3 is 16 residues long. V was trimmed by 4 bases and J by 4 bases, leaving 17 bases between them. Germline-derived CDR1 and CDR2 are MGHDK and SYGVNS. The table came from immunoSEQ multiplex PCR; TCRdb's copy has only in-frame clones and leaves some out. The table lists about 81,000 clones, 88% of them singletons. This clonotype was obtained from an adult with an advanced solid tumor such as melanoma, head and neck, liver or kidney cancer. This specimen was CD4+ or CD8+ T cells sorted from blood, taken in a trial of the OX40 agonist ivuxolimab. The V and J genes are TRBV25-1 and TRBJ1-3, with TRBD1 as a possible D gene (5 bases). The DNA for the CDR3 is TGTGCCAGCAGTGCCCCGGGGGGGACGAGGGGAAACACCATATATTTT. Amino acids: CASSAPGGTRGNTIYF.